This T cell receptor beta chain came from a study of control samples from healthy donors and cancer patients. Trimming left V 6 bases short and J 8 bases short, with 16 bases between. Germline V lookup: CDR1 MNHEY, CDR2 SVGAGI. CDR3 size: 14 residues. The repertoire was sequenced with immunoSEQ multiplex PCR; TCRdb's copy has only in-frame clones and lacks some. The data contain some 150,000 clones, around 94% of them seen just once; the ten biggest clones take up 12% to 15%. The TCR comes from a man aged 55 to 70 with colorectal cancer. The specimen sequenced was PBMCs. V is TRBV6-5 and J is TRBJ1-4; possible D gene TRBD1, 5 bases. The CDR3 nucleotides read TGTGCCAGCAGAATTGGGAGGGGAGGCGAAAAACTGTTTTTT. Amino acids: CASRIGRGGEKLFF.